The 29 T cell receptor beta chains reported below all come from one sample, sequenced in a study of graft-versus-host responses after intestinal transplantation. Some clones are missing from TCRdb's copy, which holds only in-frame ones; the method was immunoSEQ multiplex PCR. This table has some 18,000 clones, about 38% appearing once. The source material was alloreactive CD4+ T cells from a mixed lymphocyte reaction culture, sampled before intestinal transplant. Documented subset: CFSE-low proliferating T cells sorted from roughly six-day pre-transplant mixed lymphocyte reaction (GvH or HvG direction). The source of these receptors is a human patient who received an intestinal transplant.

The chain joins TRBV5-1 to TRBJ1-1; 7 bases align to TRBD1. The CDR3 consists of 12 residues. Germline CDR1 is SGHRS and CDR2 is YFSETQ. Germline trimming cut 4 bases from V and 11 bases from J; bases unmatched to any gene: 8. CDR3 residues: CASSLDRTEAFF. The CDR3 DNA reads TGCGCCAGCAGCCTGGACAGGACCGAGGCTTTCTTT.

V usage is TRBV5-5 and J usage is TRBJ2-1; 7 bases align to TRBD1. Germline lookup yields CDR1 SGHKS and CDR2 YYEKEE (reference sequence). With V trimmed by 5 bases and J by 4 bases, 12 bases remained unmatched. The CDR3 consists of 16 residues. The CDR3 DNA reads as TGTGCCAGCAGAACCTCCGGGACAGACTATTACAATGAGCAGTTCTTC. Translating gives CASRTSGTDYYNEQFF.

By share of the sample, this clone is medium-sized. The J gene is TRBJ1-2, the V gene TRBV6-1; unclear D gene. The V end was cut by 4 bases, the J end by 0 bases, with 6 bases between. This CDR3 region has 13 residues. Germline V CDR1 and CDR2: MNHNS, SASEGT. CDR3 in DNA: TGTGCCAGCAGTGGAACAGCTAACTATGGCTACACCTTC. As protein: CASSGTANYGYTF.

The chain couples TRBV20-1 to TRBJ1-1; the D is unclear. CDR3 length: 11 residues. From germline, CDR1 is DFQATT and CDR2 SNEGSKA (reference sequence). For the CDR3, the DNA is TGCAGGGCCGGGCTGAACACTGAAGCTTTCTTT. Amino acids: CRAGLNTEAFF.

The gene calls are TRBV2 and TRBJ1-2; 8 bases fit TRBD1. The germline CDR1 and CDR2 sequences are SNHLY and FYNNEI. The junction had 1 base not matched to a gene; V was cut back by 8 bases and J by 2 bases. This CDR3 spans 12 amino acids. The CDR3 protein is CASGQGNYGYTF. The CDR3, as DNA: TGTGCCAGCGGACAGGGCAACTATGGCTACACCTTC.

The CDR3 reads CASSSPPVSRSNQPQHF. The CDR3 coding sequence is TGTGCCAGTAGCTCCCCTCCTGTTTCGAGAAGCAATCAGCCCCAGCATTTT. The chain has TRBV19 and TRBJ1-5; D call uncertain. CDR3 length: 17 amino acids. CDR1 and CDR2 (germline): LNHDA, SQIVND (reference sequence). V was trimmed by 6 bases and J by 1 base, leaving 19 bases between them.

The chain has TRBV9 and TRBJ1-3; D gene unclear. The CDR3 length is 12 residues. Germline V gene data show CDR1 as SGDLS and CDR2 as YYNGEE. The germline V and J ends were trimmed by 3 bases and 6 bases, with 7 bases remaining between them. The CDR3 DNA is TGTGCCAGCAGCGCCCAGGAAAACACCATATATTTT. This codes for CASSAQENTIYF.

The rearrangement joins TRBV29-1 to TRBJ1-5; D unresolved. This CDR3 is 12 amino acids long. V was shortened by 7 bases and J by 7 bases, with 14 bases between the two germline ends. From germline, CDR1 is SQVTM and CDR2 ANQGSEA. CDR3 in DNA: TGCAGCGCCCGGGAAGCAGAGCAGCCCCAGCATTTT. It encodes CSAREAEQPQHF.

This clone was picked up one time. The rearrangement uses TRBV9 and TRBJ2-3; TRBD2 aligns across 13 bases. The CDR3 is 19 amino acids. Trimming at V came to 6 bases and at J to 0 bases, leaving 13 bases not matched to a gene. The germline gives CDR1 SGDLS, CDR2 YYNGEE. The CDR3 here is CASNPGTSGVLLSTDTQYF. For the CDR3, the DNA is TGTGCCAGCAACCCGGGGACTAGCGGGGTGTTACTTAGCACAGATACGCAGTATTTT.

This clone came up a few times. This chain uses TRBV2 with TRBJ1-2; TRBD1 might be the D (6 bases). Trimming shortened V by 7 bases and J by 1 base, and 10 bases separated the two germline ends. CDR1 and CDR2 from the germline V gene are SNHLY and FYNNEI. There are 13 residues in the CDR3. The CDR3 coding sequence is TGTGCCAGCATTTGGACAGTTAACTATGGCTACACCTTC. Translating it yields CASIWTVNYGYTF.

The genes are TRBV7-9 and TRBJ2-5; perhaps TRBD2 as D (6 bases). Trimming took off 5 bases at V and 1 base at J, with 14 bases between the two ends. Germline CDR1 reads SEHNR; CDR2 reads FQNEAQ (reference sequence). CDR3 length equals 15 residues. CDR3 coding DNA: TGTGCCAGCAGCCCCCGAGGGAGGCCCCAAGAGACCCAGTACTTC. Its protein product is CASSPRGRPQETQYF.

The V and J genes are TRBV30 and TRBJ1-1; tentatively, D is TRBD1 (5 bases). The CDR3 is made up of 11 amino acids. Germline CDR1 is GTSNPN and CDR2 is SVGIG (reference sequence). With 4 bases removed from V and 7 bases from J, the gap between germline ends came to 10 bases. The CDR3 bases are TGTGCCTGGAACTGGGGGAATGAAGCTTTCTTT. Translated: CAWNWGNEAFF. Together with reference TRBV30 and TRBJ1-1, the CDR3 gives the full variable domain: SQTIHQWPATLVQPVGSPLSLECTVEGTSNPNLYWYRQAAGRGLQLLFYSVGIGQISSEVPQNLSASRPQDRQFILSSKKLLLSDSGFYLCAWNWGNEAFFGQGTRLTVV.

This clone was seen only a few times. The V call is TRBV2, the J call TRBJ2-1; D unresolved. The CDR3 has 13 amino acids. V was shortened by 7 bases and J by 4 bases, with 11 bases between the two germline ends. Germline assignment: CDR1 SNHLY and CDR2 FYNNEI. The CDR3 here is CASTRLIYNEQFF. The CDR3 nucleotides read TGTGCCAGCACTAGGCTAATATACAATGAGCAGTTCTTC.

The genes are TRBV28 and TRBJ2-3; TRBD2 matches 9 bases. V dropped 5 bases and J dropped 4; count of bases not matched to a gene: 7. The length of the CDR3 is 15 residues. The germline gives CDR1 MDHEN, CDR2 SYDVKM. CDR3 protein: CASSPQAGGPDTQYF. CDR3 DNA: TGTGCCAGCAGTCCTCAGGCGGGGGGGCCAGATACGCAGTATTTT.

The chain joins TRBV6-6 to TRBJ1-1; D not certain. The CDR3 is made up of 14 amino acids. The germline V and J ends were trimmed by 1 base and 0 bases, with 6 bases remaining between them. In germline, CDR1 is MNHNY, CDR2 SVGAGI (reference sequence). The CDR3 loop is CASSYFYMNTEAFF. CDR3 coding DNA: TGTGCCAGCAGTTACTTTTACATGAACACTGAAGCTTTCTTT.

The chain is built from TRBV9 and TRBJ2-1; the D call may be TRBD1 or TRBD2 (6 bases each). The CDR3 runs to 15 residues. V was pared by 4 bases and J by 6 bases, with 17 bases between. Germline V lookup: CDR1 SGDLS, CDR2 YYNGEE. CDR3 in amino acids: CASSPGAQRSNEQFF. In DNA form, the CDR3 reads TGTGCCAGCAGCCCGGGGGCGCAAAGATCCAATGAGCAGTTCTTC.

In this sample, this clone turned up a few times. V is TRBV5-1 and J is TRBJ2-4; tentatively, D is TRBD2 (7 bases). The CDR3 is 17 residues long. Between the trimmed V and J ends, which lost 4 bases and 0 bases, there was a span of 17 bases. Germline V gene lookup returns CDR1 SGHRS and CDR2 YFSETQ. CDR3 amino acids: CASSPIGGGLAKNIQYF. The CDR3 DNA sequence: TGCGCCAGCAGCCCTATTGGGGGGGGCTTAGCCAAAAACATTCAGTACTTC.

The rearrangement joins TRBV6-1 to TRBJ1-2; TRBD1 matches at 7 bases. Per germline, CDR1 MNHNS and CDR2 SASEGT. J was trimmed by 8 bases and V by 6 bases; bases with no gene match: 9. CDR3 size: 13 residues. The CDR3 is CASSETGAGGYTF. The CDR3 nucleotides read TGTGCCAGCAGCGAAACAGGGGCGGGAGGCTACACCTTC.

The CDR3 nucleotides are TGTGCCAGCATTCGGGAGGTGGTGACTGAAGCTTTCTTT. Translated, it gives CASIREVVTEAFF. The chain joins TRBV7-9 to TRBJ1-1; no clear D gene. In germline, CDR1 is SEHNR, CDR2 FQNEAQ (reference sequence). This CDR3 has 13 residues. Trimming left V 7 bases short and J 5 bases short, with 14 bases between.

The J gene is TRBJ1-2, the V gene TRBV10-1; D is possibly TRBD1 (6 bases). The CDR3 extends over 13 amino acids. Germline V gives CDR1 WNHNN, CDR2 SYGVQD (reference sequence). Trimming removed 9 bases at V and 0 bases at J, with 11 bases between. CDR3 loop: CARLQGTNYGYTF. The CDR3 coding sequence is TGCGCCAGACTACAGGGCACTAACTATGGCTACACCTTC.

This rearrangement joins TRBV7-7 to TRBJ1-3, with D tentatively TRBD1 (5 bases). Germline CDR1 SSHAT, CDR2 FNYEAQ (reference sequence). Trimming removed 2 bases from V and 0 bases from J, with 23 bases in between. The CDR3 contains 20 residues. CDR3 amino acids: CASSLSVRGEGPISGNTIYF. In DNA form, the CDR3 reads TGTGCCAGCAGCTTATCAGTCCGGGGGGAGGGACCGATCTCTGGAAACACCATATATTTT.

This chain uses TRBV5-1 with TRBJ2-1; TRBD1 is a possible D gene (6 bases). CDR1 is SGHRS, CDR2 YFSETQ, per germline. This CDR3 region has 16 residues. Trimming pared 3 bases from V and 1 base from J, leaving 14 bases between. For the CDR3, the DNA is TGCGCCAGCAGCTCCGAGACAGGCAAGTCCTACAATGAGCAGTTCTTC. Protein sequence: CASSSETGKSYNEQFF.

The chain links TRBV2 to TRBJ2-1; 7 bases map to TRBD1. This CDR3 is built from 14 residues. J lost 5 bases, V lost 5 bases, and 6 bases had no gene match. The germline gives CDR1 SNHLY, CDR2 FYNNEI. DNA for the CDR3: TGTGCCAGCAGTTGGGGACAGCGGAACAATGAGCAGTTCTTC. It is translated as CASSWGQRNNEQFF.

This clone was seen more than once but under ten times. The chain recombines TRBV11-3 with TRBJ1-2; D is unclear. V lost 5 bases to trimming and J lost 8 bases, with 15 bases between them. This CDR3 comprises 13 residues. Germline V gives CDR1 SGHNT, CDR2 YENEEA. The CDR3 bases are TGTGCCAGCAGCCCGCTGGCATCGTTGGGCTACACCTTC. Translating it yields CASSPLASLGYTF.

By sample share, this clone is medium-sized (0.01 to 0.1%). The genes are TRBV6-5 and TRBJ1-4, with D tentatively TRBD1 (5 bases). The length of the CDR3 is 13 residues. Germline V gene sequence: CDR1 MNHEY, CDR2 SVGAGI. The ends were cut back, 6 bases at V and 8 bases at J, with 13 bases in the middle. The CDR3 is CASSRGTGEKLFF. Here the CDR3 DNA reads TGTGCCAGCAGCCGAGGGACCGGAGAAAAACTGTTTTTT.

This rearrangement joins TRBV6-5 to TRBJ2-7; D gene uncertain. CDR1 is MNHEY and CDR2 is SVGAGI in the germline V gene. The CDR3 extends over 13 amino acids. The V gene lost 2 bases and the J gene lost 6 bases, with 11 bases spanning the gap. CDR3 loop: CASSYRVPGEQYF. The CDR3 coding sequence is TGTGCCAGCAGTTACAGGGTTCCAGGCGAGCAGTACTTC.

This clone was counted only a few times. CDR3 in DNA: TGTGCCAGCTCCAAAACTCAGGGTTCGGCCCGCCTGGGCACTGAAGCTTTCTTT. It specifies CASSKTQGSARLGTEAFF. The V call is TRBV18, the J call TRBJ1-1; D is possibly TRBD1 (5 bases). The V end lost 6 bases, the J end lost 4 bases, and 27 bases lay between the germline ends. The CDR3 consists of 18 residues. CDR1 is KGHSH and CDR2 is LQKENI in the germline V gene.

CDR3 DNA: TGTGCCAGCAGTTACTCTAAGACACGGAATTCACCCCTCCACTTT. This sequence encodes CASSYSKTRNSPLHF. The chain is built from TRBV6-5 and TRBJ1-6; D is unresolved. This CDR3 comprises 15 residues. V lost 0 bases, J lost 7 bases, and 10 bases lay in between. CDR1 and CDR2 from the germline V gene are MNHEY and SVGAGI.

The gene calls are TRBV29-1 and TRBJ1-1; no clear D gene. The CDR3 is 12 amino acids. Germline V gene sequence: CDR1 SQVTM, CDR2 ANQGSEA. Deletions cut 0 bases from V and 8 bases from J, with 10 bases between. This chain's CDR3 is CSVEDGRPEAFF. CDR3 DNA: TGCAGCGTTGAAGACGGTCGACCCGAAGCTTTCTTT.